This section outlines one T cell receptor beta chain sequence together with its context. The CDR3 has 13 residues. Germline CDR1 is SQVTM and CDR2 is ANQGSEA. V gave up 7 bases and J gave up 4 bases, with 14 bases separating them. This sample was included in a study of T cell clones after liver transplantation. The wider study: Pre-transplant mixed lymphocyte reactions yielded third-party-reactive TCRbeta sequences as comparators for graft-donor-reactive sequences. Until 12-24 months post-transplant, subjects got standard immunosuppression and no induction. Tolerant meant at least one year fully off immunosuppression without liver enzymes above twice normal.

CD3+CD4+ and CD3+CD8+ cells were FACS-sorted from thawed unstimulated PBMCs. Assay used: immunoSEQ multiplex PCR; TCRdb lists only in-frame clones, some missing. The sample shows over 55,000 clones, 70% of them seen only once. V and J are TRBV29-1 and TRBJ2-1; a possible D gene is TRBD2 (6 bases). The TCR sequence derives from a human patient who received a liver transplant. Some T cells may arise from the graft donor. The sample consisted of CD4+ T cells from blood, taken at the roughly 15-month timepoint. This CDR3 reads CSAELASYNEQFF. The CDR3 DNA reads TGCAGCGCCGAACTAGCCTCTTACAATGAGCAGTTCTTC.